Here is one TCR beta chain with its context. Antigen: not known. Measured with immunoSEQ multiplex PCR; TCRdb has only the in-frame clones, and not every one. The sample lists some 87,000 clones, over 80% occurring once. The CDR3 has 12 residues. Germline CDR1 and CDR2: PRHDT and FYEKMQ (reference sequence). With V trimmed by 5 bases and J by 10 bases, 6 bases remained unmatched. The record originates from a study of graft-versus-host responses after intestinal transplantation. For the study at large: Every recipient had anti-thymocyte globulin induction and about three years of tacrolimus plus steroids.

Study outcomes and limitations: Where graft-donor T cell macrochimerism was present, patients had high graft-versus-host to host-versus-graft clonal ratios in allografts. Early post-transplant HvG declines showed an association with peak circulating GvH clone levels.

The receptor's source is a human donor who was the organ donor for an intestinal transplant. Sequenced here: unstimulated CD8+ T cells sorted from spleen or lymph node cells, sampled before transplant. The chain uses TRBV13 and TRBJ2-3, with 7 bases lining up with TRBD2. CDR3 protein: CASSPSAGAQYF. In DNA, the CDR3 is TGTGCCAGCAGCCCCTCGGCGGGGGCGCAGTATTTT.